A single sample gave rise to the 4 T cell receptor beta chains below, sequenced in a study of immune cell composition in non-small cell lung cancer. TCRdb's table, derived via immunoSEQ multiplex PCR, lists solely in-frame clones and lacks some. The table includes roughly 2,200 clones, just under 75% detected once. Specimen: lung tumor tissue. These receptor sequences come from a human donor with non-small cell lung cancer.

This chain uses TRBV6-5 with TRBJ1-2; 7 bases are a match to TRBD1. Trimming took 6 bases from V and 1 from J; bases not matched to a gene: 8. The CDR3 is 15 amino acids. CDR1 and CDR2 (germline): MNHEY, SVGAGI. CDR3 nucleotides: TGTGCCAGCAGGACGGGACAGAGCCTTAACTATGGCTACACCTTC. It is translated as CASRTGQSLNYGYTF.

V and J are TRBV7-2 and TRBJ1-2; D remains unclear. V lost 3 bases, J lost 0 bases, and 8 bases lay in between. There are 14 residues in the CDR3. Per the germline V gene, CDR1 is SGHTA and CDR2 is FQGNSA. CDR3 sequence (DNA): TGTGCCAGCAGCTTCCTATGGTCTAACTATGGCTACACCTTC. Translating gives CASSFLWSNYGYTF.

This chain uses TRBV28 with TRBJ1-4; a possible D gene is TRBD1 (6 bases). CDR1 and CDR2 (germline): MDHEN, SYDVKM. V was trimmed by 2 bases and J by 5 bases, leaving 9 bases between them. The CDR3 has 14 amino acids. The CDR3 DNA follows: TGTGCCAGCAGTTTAGAACAGGGAAATGAAAAACTGTTTTTT. Residues: CASSLEQGNEKLFF.

The chain carries TRBV6-1 and TRBJ2-7, with a tentative D call TRBD2 (6 bases). CDR1 is MNHNS, CDR2 SASEGT, per germline. V was cut by 6 bases and J by 7 bases, with 13 bases left in between. The CDR3 is 12 residues long. The CDR3 region has the DNA TGTGCCAGCAGGGACGGCGCGGGAGAGCAGTACTTC. Translating gives CASRDGAGEQYF.